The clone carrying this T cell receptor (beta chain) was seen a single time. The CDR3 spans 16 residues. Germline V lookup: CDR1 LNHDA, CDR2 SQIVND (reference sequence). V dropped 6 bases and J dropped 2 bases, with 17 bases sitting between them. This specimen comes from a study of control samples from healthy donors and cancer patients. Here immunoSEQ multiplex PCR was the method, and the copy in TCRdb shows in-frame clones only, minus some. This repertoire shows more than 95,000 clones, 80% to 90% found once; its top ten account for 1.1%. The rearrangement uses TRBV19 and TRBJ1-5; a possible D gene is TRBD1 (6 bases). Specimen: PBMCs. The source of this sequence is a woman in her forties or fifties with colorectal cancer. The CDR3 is CASSLRQGNRNQPQHF. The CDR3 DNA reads TGTGCCAGTAGCCTTAGGCAGGGGAACCGCAATCAGCCCCAGCATTTT.